Below, 14 T cell receptor beta chains from the same sample are listed, as sequenced in a study of post-analysis software for immune sequencing data. Which antigens these TCRs recognize remains unknown. Study-level points and caveats: TRBV5-6, TRBV5-1 and TRBV20-1 were among four or five TRBV segments more frequent in patients than controls.

Unique molecular identifiers were present in the TCR beta cDNA libraries. MiXCR was run by TCRdb on the PCR reads, yielding one entry per CDR3 protein. The repertoire holds approximately 730,000 distinct CDR3 sequences, approximately 44% seen once, with 4.9% in the top ten. Sequences were obtained from blood. The receptors were sampled from a girl aged 5-17 years with multiple sclerosis.

The rearrangement joins TRBV7-2 to TRBJ2-7, with TRBD2 identical over 9 bases. Near its end, the DNA agrees better with TRBJ2-5, so the J call may be wrong. The CDR3 is 17 amino acids. Germline values: CDR1 SGHTA, CDR2 FQGNSA. The CDR3 nucleotides are TGTGCCAGCAGCTCCGGAACAATAGCGGGAGCTCGGGAGACCCAGTACTTC. It codes for CASSSGTIAGARETQYF.

A note on this clonotype: The junction does not match germline at one end; this may be a read error. The rearrangement links TRBV20-1 to TRBJ2-3; 13 positions match TRBD2. Germline-derived CDR1 and CDR2 are DFQATT and SNEGSKA (reference sequence). This CDR3 spans 17 amino acids. The CDR3, as DNA: TGCAATGCTCCCGGACTAGCGGGAGTCTTTGGGGGGGATACGCAGTATTTT. It specifies CNAPGLAGVFGGDTQYF.

V is TRBV6-5 and J is TRBJ2-1; 9 bases match TRBD2. V shed 8 bases, J shed 6 bases, and the junction held 8 bases outside the gene matches. Per the germline V gene, CDR1 is MNHEY and CDR2 is SVGAGI. This CDR3 is 14 amino acids long. This CDR3 reads CASRTSVPLNEQFF. CDR3 DNA: TGTGCCAGCCGGACTAGCGTGCCTCTCAATGAGCAGTTCTTC.

The V gene is TRBV6-1, the J gene TRBJ1-4; 9 nucleotides align to TRBD1. The CDR3 contains 15 residues. Per the germline V gene, CDR1 is MNHNS and CDR2 is SASEGT. With V trimmed by 7 bases and J by 6 bases, 9 bases remained unmatched. CDR3 in amino acids: CASTDRDRVYEKLFF. DNA for the CDR3: TGTGCCAGCACAGACCGGGACAGGGTTTATGAAAAACTGTTTTTT.

Note on this clonotype: The junction shows a germline mismatch at one end, possibly a read error. The chain joins TRBV10-3 to TRBJ2-6; possible D gene TRBD1, 5 bases. Germline V lookup: CDR1 ENHRY, CDR2 SYGVKD. The CDR3 length is 16 residues. The CDR3 sequence: CTISGADYSGANVLTF. As DNA, the CDR3 is TGTACCATCAGTGGGGCGGATTACTCTGGGGCCAACGTCCTGACTTTC.

The chain joins TRBV28 to TRBJ2-7, with D possibly matching TRBD2 (6 bases). The CDR3 totals 16 residues. V was shortened by 3 bases and J by 0 bases, with 15 bases between the two germline ends. Germline CDR1 reads MDHEN; CDR2 reads SYDVKM. This chain's CDR3 is CASSFSQRANSYEQYF. CDR3 nucleotides: TGTGCCAGCAGTTTCAGTCAGCGGGCGAACTCCTACGAGCAGTACTTC.

The chain links TRBV5-1 to TRBJ1-4; a possible D gene is TRBD1 (6 bases). The CDR3 totals 14 residues. CDR1 is SGHRS and CDR2 is YFSETQ in the germline V gene. V lost 0 bases and J 7 bases, leaving 10 bases between the germline ends. As DNA, the CDR3 is TGCGCCAGCAGCTTGGTCGGGGGGCTTGAAAAACTGTTTTTT. It encodes CASSLVGGLEKLFF.

This clonotype was observed many times. The gene calls are TRBV12-3 or TRBV12-4 and TRBJ2-6; no definite D call. The CDR3 is made up of 13 amino acids. The V gene lost 5 bases and the J gene lost 7 bases, with 9 bases spanning the gap. CDR3 sequence (DNA): TGTGCCAGCAGTCCCCTAGGAGCCAACGTCCTGACTTTC. This codes for CASSPLGANVLTF.

This sequence joins TRBV6-5 and TRBJ2-6; TRBD1 matches at 9 bases. The CDR3 totals 18 residues. Germline CDR1 MNHEY, CDR2 SVGAGI. J gave up 1 base and V 0 bases, and 4 bases lay outside the gene matches. CDR3 bases: TGTGCCAGCAGTTACTCGGGGACAGGGACATCTGGGGCCAACGTCCTGACTTTC. This translates into CASSYSGTGTSGANVLTF.

This clonotype was observed a few times. V usage is TRBV5-1 and J usage is TRBJ2-1; 9 bases map to TRBD2. CDR1 SGHRS and CDR2 YFSETQ come from the germline V gene. The CDR3 contains 15 residues. The junction had 12 bases not matched to a gene; V was cut back by 5 bases and J by 9 bases. The CDR3 DNA sequence: TGCGCCAGCAGATGGCGGGAGGGCCTAGAGGGTGAGCAGTTCTTC. Translated, it gives CASRWREGLEGEQFF.

This chain links TRBV6-6 with TRBJ1-2; 8 bases align to TRBD1. This CDR3 spans 15 amino acids. The V gene's germline CDR1 is MNHNY and CDR2 SVGAGI (reference sequence). Trimming cost V 8 bases and J 5 bases; bases outside gene matches: 13. The CDR3: CASSRAMDRVYGYTF. CDR3 nucleotides: TGTGCCAGCTCGAGAGCCATGGACAGGGTGTATGGCTACACCTTC.

The V gene is TRBV9, the J gene TRBJ2-7, with D perhaps matching TRBD2 (6 bases). The CDR3 sequence is 17 residues long. CDR1 and CDR2 (germline): SGDLS, YYNGEE. The germline V and J ends were trimmed by 0 bases and 0 bases, with 16 bases remaining between them. For the CDR3, the DNA is TGTGCCAGCAGCGTAGCTAGAACGGGAGTCTCCTCCTACGAGCAGTACTTC. Translated, it gives CASSVARTGVSSYEQYF.

The genes are TRBV4-3 and TRBJ1-1; D is ambiguous. The CDR3 length is 15 residues. The germline V and J ends were trimmed by 0 bases and 0 bases, with 8 bases remaining between them. Per the germline V gene, CDR1 is LGHNA and CDR2 is YSLEER. As DNA, the CDR3 is TGCGCCAGCAGCCAAGAGATCCGAATGAACACTGAAGCTTTCTTT. As protein: CASSQEIRMNTEAFF.

J is TRBJ1-5 and V is TRBV19; D may be TRBD1 (5 bases). The V end was cut by 5 bases, the J end by 5 bases, with 13 bases between. CDR3 length equals 14 residues. CDR1 and CDR2 from the germline V gene are LNHDA and SQIVND (reference sequence). CDR3 sequence: CASSPSRVDQPQHF. As DNA, the CDR3 is TGTGCCAGTAGTCCCAGCAGGGTGGATCAGCCCCAGCATTTT.